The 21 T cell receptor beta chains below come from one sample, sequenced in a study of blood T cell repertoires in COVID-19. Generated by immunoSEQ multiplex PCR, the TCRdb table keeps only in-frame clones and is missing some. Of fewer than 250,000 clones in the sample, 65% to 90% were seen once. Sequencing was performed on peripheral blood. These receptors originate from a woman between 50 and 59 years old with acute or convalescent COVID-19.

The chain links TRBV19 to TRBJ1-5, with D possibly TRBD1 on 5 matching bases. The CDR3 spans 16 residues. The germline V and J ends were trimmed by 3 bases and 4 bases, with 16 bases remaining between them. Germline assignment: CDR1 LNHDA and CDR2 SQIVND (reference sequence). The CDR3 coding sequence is TGTGCCAGTAGTATCGGACGGCAGGGTCGGAATCAGCCCCAGCATTTT. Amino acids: CASSIGRQGRNQPQHF.

The CDR3 here is CASSPVRGGHEQYF. The CDR3 DNA reads TGTGCCAGCAGCCCCGTGCGGGGGGGCCACGAGCAGTACTTC. V is TRBV7-2 and J is TRBJ2-7; 9 bases line up with TRBD2. The V gene end was trimmed by 5 bases and the J gene end by 5 bases; junction bases not matched to a gene: 7. This CDR3 is 14 amino acids long. Germline CDR1 SGHTA, CDR2 FQGNSA.

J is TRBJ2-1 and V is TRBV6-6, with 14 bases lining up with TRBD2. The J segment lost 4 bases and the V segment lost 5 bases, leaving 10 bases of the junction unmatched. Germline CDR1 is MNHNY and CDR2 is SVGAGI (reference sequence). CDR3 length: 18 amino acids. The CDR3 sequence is CASSPYRRLAGGYNEQFF. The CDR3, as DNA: TGTGCCAGCAGTCCTTACCGCCGACTAGCGGGGGGGTACAATGAGCAGTTCTTC.

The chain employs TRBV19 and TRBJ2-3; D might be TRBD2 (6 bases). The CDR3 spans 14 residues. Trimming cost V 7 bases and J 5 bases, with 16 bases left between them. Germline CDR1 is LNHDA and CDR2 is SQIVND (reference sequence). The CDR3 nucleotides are TGTGCCAGTAACCTCCGCGGGACGGGAGATACGCAGTATTTT. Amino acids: CASNLRGTGDTQYF.

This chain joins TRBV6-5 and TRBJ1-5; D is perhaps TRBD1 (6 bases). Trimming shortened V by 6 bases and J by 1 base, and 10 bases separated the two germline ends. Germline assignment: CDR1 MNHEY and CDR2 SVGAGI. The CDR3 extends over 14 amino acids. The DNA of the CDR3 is TGTGCCAGCAGACAGGGTAACAGCAATCAGCCCCAGCATTTT. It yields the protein CASRQGNSNQPQHF.

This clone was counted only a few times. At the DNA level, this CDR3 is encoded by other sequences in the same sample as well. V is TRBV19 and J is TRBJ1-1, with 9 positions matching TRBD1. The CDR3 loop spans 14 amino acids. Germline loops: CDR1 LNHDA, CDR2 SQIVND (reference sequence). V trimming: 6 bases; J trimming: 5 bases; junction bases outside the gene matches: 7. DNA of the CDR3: TGTGCCAGTAGCCCCGGGACAGGGACTACTGAAGCTTTCTTT. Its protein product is CASSPGTGTTEAFF.

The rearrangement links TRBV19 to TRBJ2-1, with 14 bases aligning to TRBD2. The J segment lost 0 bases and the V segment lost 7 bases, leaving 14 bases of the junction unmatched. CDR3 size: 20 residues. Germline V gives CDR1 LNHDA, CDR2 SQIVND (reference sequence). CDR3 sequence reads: CASTLKGGLAGGLSYNEQFF. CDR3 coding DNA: TGTGCCAGTACCCTAAAGGGAGGACTAGCGGGGGGCCTCTCCTACAATGAGCAGTTCTTC.

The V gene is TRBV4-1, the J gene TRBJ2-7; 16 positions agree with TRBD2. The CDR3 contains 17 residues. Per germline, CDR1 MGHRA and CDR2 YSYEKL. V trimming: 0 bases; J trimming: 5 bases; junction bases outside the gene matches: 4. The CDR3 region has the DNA TGCGCCAGCAGCCAAGAGGGACTAGCGGGGGGGCTCCACGAGCAGTACTTC. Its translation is CASSQEGLAGGLHEQYF.

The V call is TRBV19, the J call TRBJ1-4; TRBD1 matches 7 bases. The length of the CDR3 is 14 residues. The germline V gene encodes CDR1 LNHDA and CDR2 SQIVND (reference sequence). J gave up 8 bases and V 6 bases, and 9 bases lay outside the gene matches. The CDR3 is CASRKPGQYEKLFF. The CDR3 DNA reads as TGTGCCAGTAGGAAACCGGGACAGTACGAAAAACTGTTTTTT.

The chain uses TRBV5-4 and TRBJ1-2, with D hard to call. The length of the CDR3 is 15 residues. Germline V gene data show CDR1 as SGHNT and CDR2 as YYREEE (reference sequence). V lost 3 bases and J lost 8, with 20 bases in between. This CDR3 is CASSSFAQRMGGYTF. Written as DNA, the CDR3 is TGTGCCAGCAGCTCATTCGCCCAAAGGATGGGCGGCTACACCTTC.

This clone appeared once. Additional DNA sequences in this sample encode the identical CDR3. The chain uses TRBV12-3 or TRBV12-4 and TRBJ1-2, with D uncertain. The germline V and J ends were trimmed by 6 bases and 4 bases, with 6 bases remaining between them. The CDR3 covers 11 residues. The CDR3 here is CASSPGYGYTF. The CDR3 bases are TGTGCCAGCAGCCCCGGCTATGGCTACACCTTC.

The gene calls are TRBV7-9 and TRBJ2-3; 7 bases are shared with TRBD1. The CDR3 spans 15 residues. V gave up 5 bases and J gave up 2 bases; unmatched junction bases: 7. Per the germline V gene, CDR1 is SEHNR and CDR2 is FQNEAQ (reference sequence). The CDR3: CASSPRTGFTDTQYF. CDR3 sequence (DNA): TGTGCCAGCAGCCCGCGGACAGGATTCACAGATACGCAGTATTTT.

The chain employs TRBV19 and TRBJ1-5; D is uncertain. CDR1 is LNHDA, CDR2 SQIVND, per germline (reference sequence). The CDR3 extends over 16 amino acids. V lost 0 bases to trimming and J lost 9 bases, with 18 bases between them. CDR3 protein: CASSIDQRVTGSPQHF. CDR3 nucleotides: TGTGCCAGTAGTATAGATCAAAGGGTAACGGGATCGCCCCAGCATTTT.

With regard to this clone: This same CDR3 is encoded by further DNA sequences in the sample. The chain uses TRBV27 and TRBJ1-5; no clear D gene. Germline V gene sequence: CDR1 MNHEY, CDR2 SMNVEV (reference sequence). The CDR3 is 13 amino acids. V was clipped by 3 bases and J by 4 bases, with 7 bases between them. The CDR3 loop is CASSFRENQPQHF. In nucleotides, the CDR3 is TGTGCCAGCAGTTTTCGGGAGAATCAGCCCCAGCATTTT.

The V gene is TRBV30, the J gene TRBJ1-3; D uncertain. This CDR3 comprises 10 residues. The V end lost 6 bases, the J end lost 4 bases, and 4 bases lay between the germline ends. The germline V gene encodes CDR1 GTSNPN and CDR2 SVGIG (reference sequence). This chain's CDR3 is CACEGNTIYF. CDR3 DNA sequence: TGTGCCTGTGAGGGAAACACCATATATTTT.

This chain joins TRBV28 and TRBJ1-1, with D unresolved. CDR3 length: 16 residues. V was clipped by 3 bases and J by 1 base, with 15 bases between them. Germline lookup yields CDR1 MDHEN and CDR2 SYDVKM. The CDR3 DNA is TGTGCCAGCAGTTTTAGAATCTCGAGGAGGAACACTGAAGCTTTCTTT. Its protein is CASSFRISRRNTEAFF.

CDR3 in DNA: TGTGCCAGCAGTGAGCTAGCGGGAGGTGACACCGGGGAGCTGTTTTTT. Its protein product is CASSELAGGDTGELFF. The chain is built from TRBV6-4 and TRBJ2-2; 11 bases agree with TRBD2. After removal of 3 bases from V and 3 bases from J, the junction contained 3 bases not matched to a gene. The CDR3 has 16 amino acids. CDR1 is MRHNA, CDR2 SNTAGT, per germline.

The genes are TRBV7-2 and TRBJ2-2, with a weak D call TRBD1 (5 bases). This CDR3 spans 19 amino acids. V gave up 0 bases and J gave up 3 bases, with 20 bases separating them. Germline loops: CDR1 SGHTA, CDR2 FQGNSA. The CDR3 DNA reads TGTGCCAGCAGCTTAGCGCCGTTCGGTTCGTCAGGGTACACCGGGGAGCTGTTTTTT. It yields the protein CASSLAPFGSSGYTGELFF.

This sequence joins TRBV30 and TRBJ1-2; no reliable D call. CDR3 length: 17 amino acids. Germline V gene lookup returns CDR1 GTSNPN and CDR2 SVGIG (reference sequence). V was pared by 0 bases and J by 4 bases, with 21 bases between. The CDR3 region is CAWSVRGMGGPVYGYTF. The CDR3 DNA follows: TGTGCCTGGAGTGTACGGGGAATGGGAGGTCCCGTCTATGGCTACACCTTC.

CDR3 sequence reads: CASSATSGSYDTQYF. The CDR3 DNA reads as TGTGCCAGCAGCGCGACTAGCGGGAGTTATGATACGCAGTATTTT. The chain combines TRBV7-7 with TRBJ2-3; 12 bases line up with TRBD2. From germline, CDR1 is SSHAT and CDR2 FNYEAQ (reference sequence). The CDR3 covers 15 residues. V dropped 5 bases and J dropped 6; count of bases not matched to a gene: 6. The whole variable domain, filled in from reference TRBV7-7 and TRBJ2-3, reads GAGVSQSPRYKVTKRGQDVTLRCDPISSHATLYWYQQALGQGPEFLTYFNYEAQPDKSGLPSDRFSAERPEGSISTLTIQRTEQRDSAMYRCASSATSGSYDTQYFGPGTRLTVL.

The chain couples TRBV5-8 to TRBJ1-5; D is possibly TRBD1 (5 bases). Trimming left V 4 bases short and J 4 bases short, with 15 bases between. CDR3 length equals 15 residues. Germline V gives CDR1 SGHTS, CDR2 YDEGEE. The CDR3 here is CASSALGADNQPQHF. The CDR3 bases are TGTGCCAGCAGCGCCTTAGGGGCGGATAATCAGCCCCAGCATTTT.